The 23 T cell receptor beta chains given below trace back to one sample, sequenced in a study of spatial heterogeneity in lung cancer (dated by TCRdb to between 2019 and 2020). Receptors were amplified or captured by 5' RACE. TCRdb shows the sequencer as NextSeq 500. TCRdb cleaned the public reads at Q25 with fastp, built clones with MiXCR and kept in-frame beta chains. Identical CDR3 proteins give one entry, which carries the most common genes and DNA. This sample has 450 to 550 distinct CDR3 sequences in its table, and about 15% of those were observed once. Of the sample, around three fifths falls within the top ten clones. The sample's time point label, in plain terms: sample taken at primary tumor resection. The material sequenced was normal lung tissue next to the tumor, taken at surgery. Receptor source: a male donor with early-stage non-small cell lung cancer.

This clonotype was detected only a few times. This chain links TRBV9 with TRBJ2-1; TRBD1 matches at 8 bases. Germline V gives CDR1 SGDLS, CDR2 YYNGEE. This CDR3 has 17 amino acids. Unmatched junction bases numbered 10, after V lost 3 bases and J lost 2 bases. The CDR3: CASSAGSGQGTYNEQFF. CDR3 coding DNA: TGTGCCAGCAGCGCGGGGAGTGGACAGGGCACCTACAATGAGCAGTTCTTC.

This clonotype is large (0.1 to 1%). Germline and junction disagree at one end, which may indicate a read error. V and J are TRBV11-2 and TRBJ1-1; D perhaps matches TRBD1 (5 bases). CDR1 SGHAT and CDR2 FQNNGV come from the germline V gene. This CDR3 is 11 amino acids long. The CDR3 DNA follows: TGTGCCAGCAGCTTTCCGGGGCTCGGTGTCTTT. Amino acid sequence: CASSFPGLGVF.

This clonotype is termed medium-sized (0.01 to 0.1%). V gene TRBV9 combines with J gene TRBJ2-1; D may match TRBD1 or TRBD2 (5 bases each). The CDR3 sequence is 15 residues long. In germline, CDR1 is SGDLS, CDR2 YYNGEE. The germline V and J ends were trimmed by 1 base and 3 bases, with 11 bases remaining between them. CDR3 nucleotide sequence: TGTGCCAGCAGCGTAAGCGGACATCTCTACAATGAGCAGTTCTTC. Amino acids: CASSVSGHLYNEQFF.

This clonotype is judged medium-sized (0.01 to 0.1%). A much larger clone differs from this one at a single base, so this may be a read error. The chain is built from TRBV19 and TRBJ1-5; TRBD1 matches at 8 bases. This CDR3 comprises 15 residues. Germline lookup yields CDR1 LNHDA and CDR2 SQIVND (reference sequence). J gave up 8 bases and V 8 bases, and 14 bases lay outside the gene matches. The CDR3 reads CASGIEDRANKPQHF. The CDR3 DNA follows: TGTGCCAGTGGGATCGAGGACAGGGCTAATAAGCCCCAGCATTTT. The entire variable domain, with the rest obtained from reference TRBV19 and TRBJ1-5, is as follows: DGGITQSPKYLFRKEGQNVTLSCEQNLNHDAMYWYRQDPGQGLRLIYYSQIVNDFQKGDIAEGYSVSREKKESFPLTVTSAQKNPTAFYLCASGIEDRANKPQHFGDGTRLSIL.

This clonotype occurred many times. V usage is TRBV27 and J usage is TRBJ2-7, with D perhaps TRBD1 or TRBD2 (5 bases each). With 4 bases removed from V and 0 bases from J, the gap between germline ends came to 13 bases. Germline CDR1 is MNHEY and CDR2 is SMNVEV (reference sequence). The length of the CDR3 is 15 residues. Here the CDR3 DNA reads TGTGCCAGCAGTTCGAGGGGCCGGAGCTCCTACGAGCAGTACTTC. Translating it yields CASSSRGRSSYEQYF.

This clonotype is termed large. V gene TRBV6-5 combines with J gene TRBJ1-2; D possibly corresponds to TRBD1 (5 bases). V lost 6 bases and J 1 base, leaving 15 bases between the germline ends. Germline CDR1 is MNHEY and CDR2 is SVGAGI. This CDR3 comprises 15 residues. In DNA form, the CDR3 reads TGTGCCAGCAGGGAGCCCAGACAGTATAACTATGGCTACACCTTC. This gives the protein CASREPRQYNYGYTF.

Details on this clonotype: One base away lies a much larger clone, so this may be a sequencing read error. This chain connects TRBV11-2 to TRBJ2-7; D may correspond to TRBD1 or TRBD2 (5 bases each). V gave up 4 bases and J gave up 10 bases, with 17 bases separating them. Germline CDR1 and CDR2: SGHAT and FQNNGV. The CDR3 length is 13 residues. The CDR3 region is CASSSSRGSLQYF. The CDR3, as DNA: TGTGCCAGCAGCTCATCCCGGGGCAGCCTACAGTACTTC.

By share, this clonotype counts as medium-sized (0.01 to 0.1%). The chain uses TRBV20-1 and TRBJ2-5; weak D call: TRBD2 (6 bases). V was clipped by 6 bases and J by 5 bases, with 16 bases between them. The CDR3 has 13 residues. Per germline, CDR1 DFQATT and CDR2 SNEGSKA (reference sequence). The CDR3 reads CSALPSAIETQYF. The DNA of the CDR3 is TGCAGTGCCTTGCCTAGCGCGATCGAGACCCAGTACTTC.

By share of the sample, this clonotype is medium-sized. CDR3: CASSFRASPRSNTGELFF. In DNA form, the CDR3 reads TGTGCCAGCAGTTTCCGCGCTAGCCCCCGATCGAACACCGGGGAGCTGTTTTTT. This sequence joins TRBV12-3 or TRBV12-4 and TRBJ2-2; maybe TRBD2 (5 bases). Trimming took off 3 bases at V and 0 bases at J, with 17 bases between the two ends. CDR3 length: 18 amino acids.

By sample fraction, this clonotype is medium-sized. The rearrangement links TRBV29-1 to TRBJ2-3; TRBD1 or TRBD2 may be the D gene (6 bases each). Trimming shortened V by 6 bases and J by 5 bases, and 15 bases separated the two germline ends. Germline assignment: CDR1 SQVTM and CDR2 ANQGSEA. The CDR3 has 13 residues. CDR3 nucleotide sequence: TGCAGCGTCTCAGGGGAGGCCGGAGATACGCAGTATTTT. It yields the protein CSVSGEAGDTQYF.

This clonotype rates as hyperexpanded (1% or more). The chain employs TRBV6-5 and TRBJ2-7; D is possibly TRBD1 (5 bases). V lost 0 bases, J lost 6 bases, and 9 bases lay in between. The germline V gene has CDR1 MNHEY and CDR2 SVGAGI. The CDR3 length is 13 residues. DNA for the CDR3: TGTGCCAGCAGTTACTCGAAGGGGTCCGAGCAGTACTTC. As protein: CASSYSKGSEQYF.

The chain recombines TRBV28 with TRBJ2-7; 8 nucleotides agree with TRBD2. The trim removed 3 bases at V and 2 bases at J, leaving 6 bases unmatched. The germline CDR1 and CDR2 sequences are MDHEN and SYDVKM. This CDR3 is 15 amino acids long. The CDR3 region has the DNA TGTGCCAGCAGTTTGGTAGTAGCGGGAACCTACGAGCAGTACTTC. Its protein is CASSLVVAGTYEQYF.

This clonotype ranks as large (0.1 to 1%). The CDR3 bases are TGTGCCAGCAGTTTAGGGACACAGGAGCAGTTCTTC. Residues: CASSLGTQEQFF. The chain employs TRBV12-3 or TRBV12-4 and TRBJ2-1; D may be TRBD1 (5 bases). There are 12 residues in the CDR3. V was trimmed by 1 base and J by 10 bases, leaving 8 bases between them.

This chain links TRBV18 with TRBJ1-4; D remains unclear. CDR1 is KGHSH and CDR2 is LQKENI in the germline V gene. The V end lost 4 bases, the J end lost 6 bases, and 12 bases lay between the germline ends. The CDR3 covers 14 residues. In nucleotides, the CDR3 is TGTGCCAGCTCACATACTTCCGGCGATGAAAAACTGTTTTTT. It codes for CASSHTSGDEKLFF. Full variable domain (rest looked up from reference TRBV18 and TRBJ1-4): NAGVMQNPRHLVRRRGQEARLRCSPMKGHSHVYWYRQLPEEGLKFMVYLQKENIIDESGMPKERFSAEFPKEGPSILRIQQVVRGDSAAYFCASSHTSGDEKLFFGSGTQLSVL.

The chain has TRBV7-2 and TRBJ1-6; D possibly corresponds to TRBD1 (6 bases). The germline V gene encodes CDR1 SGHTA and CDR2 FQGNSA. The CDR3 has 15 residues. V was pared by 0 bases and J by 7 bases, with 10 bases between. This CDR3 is CASSLAAGGNSPLHF. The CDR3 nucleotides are TGTGCCAGCAGCTTAGCGGCCGGGGGCAATTCACCCCTCCACTTT.

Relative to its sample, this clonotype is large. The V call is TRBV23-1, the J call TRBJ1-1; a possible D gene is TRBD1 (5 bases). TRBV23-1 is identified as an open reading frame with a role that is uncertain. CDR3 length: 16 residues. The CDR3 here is CASFSRGMVMNTEAFF. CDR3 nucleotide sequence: TGCGCTAGCTTTTCTCGGGGGATGGTGATGAACACTGAAGCTTTCTTT.

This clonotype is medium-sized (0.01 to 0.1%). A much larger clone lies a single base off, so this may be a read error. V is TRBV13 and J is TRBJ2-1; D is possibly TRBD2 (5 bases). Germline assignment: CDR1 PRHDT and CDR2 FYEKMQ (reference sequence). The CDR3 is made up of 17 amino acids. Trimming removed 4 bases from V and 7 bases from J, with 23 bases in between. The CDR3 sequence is CASSSRSRRGVRNEQFF. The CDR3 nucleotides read TGTGCCAGCAGCTCCCGATCCCGACGGGGTGTTCGGAATGAGCAGTTCTTC.

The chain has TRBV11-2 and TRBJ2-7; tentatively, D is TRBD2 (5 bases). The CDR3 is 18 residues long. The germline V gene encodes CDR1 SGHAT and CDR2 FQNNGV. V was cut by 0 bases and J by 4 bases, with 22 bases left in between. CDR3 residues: CASSLDTPRRVVGYEQYF. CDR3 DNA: TGTGCCAGCAGCTTAGATACCCCCCGGCGGGTGGTAGGTTACGAGCAGTACTTC.

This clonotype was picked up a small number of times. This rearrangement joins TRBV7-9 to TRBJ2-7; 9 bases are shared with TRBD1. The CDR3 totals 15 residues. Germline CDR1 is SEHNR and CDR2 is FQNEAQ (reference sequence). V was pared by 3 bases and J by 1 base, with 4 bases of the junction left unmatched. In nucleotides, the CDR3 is TGTGCCAGCAGCTTCCGGGACAGGGATTCCTACGAGCAGTACTTC. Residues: CASSFRDRDSYEQYF.

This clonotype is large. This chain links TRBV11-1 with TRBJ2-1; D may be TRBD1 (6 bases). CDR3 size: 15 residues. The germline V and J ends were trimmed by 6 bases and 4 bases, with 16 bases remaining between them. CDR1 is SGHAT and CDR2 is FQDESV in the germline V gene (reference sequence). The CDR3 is CASRGDDRQYNEQFF. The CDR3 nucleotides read TGTGCCAGCAGGGGAGATGACAGGCAGTACAATGAGCAGTTCTTC.

The CDR3 here is CASRQSQETQYF. The CDR3 nucleotides read TGTGCCAGCAGACAGAGCCAAGAGACCCAGTACTTC. The chain is built from TRBV28 and TRBJ2-5; D uncertain. V shed 6 bases and J shed 1 base, with 6 bases lying between them. CDR3 length: 12 residues. The germline CDR1 and CDR2 sequences are MDHEN and SYDVKM.

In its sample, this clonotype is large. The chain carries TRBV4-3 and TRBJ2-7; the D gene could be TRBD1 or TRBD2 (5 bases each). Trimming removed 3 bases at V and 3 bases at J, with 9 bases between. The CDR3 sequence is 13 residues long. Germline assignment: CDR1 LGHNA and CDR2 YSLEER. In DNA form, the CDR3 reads TGCGCCAGCAGCCAGTTGGGGGTCTACGAGCAGTACTTC. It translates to CASSQLGVYEQYF.

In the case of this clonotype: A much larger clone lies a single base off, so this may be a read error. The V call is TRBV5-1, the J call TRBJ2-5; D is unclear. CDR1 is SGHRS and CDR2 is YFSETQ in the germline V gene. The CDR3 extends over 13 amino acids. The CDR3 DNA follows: TGCGCCAGCAGCTTGGAGGCCTTAGAGACCCGGTACTTC. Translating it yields CASSLEALETRYF.